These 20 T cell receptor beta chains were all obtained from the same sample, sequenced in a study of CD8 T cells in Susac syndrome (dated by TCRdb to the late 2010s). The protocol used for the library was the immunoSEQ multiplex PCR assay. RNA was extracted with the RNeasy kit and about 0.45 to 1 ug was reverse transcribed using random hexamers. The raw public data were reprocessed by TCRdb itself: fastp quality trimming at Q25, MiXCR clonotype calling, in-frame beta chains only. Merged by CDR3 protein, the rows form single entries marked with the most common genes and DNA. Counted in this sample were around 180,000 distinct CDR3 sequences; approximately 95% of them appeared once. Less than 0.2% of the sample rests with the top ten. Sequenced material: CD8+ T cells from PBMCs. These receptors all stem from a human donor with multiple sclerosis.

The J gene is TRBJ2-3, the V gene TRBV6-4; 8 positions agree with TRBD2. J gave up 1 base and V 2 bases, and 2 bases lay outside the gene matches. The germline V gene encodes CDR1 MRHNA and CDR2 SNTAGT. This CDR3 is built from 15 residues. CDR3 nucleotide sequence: TGTGCCAGCAGTGACGCGGGGGGAGGCACAGATACGCAGTATTTT. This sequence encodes CASSDAGGGTDTQYF.

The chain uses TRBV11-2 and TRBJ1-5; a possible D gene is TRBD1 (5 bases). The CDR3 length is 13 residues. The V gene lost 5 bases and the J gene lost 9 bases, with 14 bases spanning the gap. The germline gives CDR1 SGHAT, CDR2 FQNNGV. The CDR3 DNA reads TGTGCCAGCAGCCCGGGACCCGAAGGGCCCCAGCATTTT. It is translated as CASSPGPEGPQHF.

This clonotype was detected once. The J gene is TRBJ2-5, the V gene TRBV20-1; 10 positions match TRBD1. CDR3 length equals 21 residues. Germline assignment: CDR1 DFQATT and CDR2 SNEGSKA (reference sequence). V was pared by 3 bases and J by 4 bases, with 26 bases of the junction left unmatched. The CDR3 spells CSASSQTRQGATSVMIETQYF. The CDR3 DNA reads TGCAGTGCTAGCAGCCAAACACGACAGGGGGCAACTAGCGTGATGATAGAGACCCAGTACTTC.

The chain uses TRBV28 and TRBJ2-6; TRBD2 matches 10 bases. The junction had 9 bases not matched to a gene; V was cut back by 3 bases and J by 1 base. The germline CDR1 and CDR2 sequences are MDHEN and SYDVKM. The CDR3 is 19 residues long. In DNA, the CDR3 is TGTGCCAGCAGTTTTTTCGGACTAGCGGAGGTTTCTGGGGCCAACGTCCTGACTTTC. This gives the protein CASSFFGLAEVSGANVLTF.

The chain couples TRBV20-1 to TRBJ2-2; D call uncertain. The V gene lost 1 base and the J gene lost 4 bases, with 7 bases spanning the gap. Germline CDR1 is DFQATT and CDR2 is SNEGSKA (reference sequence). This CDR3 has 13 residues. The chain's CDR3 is CSARAGSTGELFF. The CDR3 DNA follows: TGCAGTGCTAGAGCGGGTAGCACCGGGGAGCTGTTTTTT.

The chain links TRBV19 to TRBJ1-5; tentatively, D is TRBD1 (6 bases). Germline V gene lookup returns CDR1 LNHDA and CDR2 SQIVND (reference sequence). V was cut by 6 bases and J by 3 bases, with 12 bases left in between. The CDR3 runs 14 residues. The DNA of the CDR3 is TGTGCCAGTAGCGAGGACAGCCCCAATCAGCCCCAGCATTTT. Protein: CASSEDSPNQPQHF.

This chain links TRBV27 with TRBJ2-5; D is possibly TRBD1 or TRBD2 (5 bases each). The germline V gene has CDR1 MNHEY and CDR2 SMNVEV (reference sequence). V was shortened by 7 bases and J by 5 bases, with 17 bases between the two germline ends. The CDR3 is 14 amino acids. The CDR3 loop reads CASTTRDGTETQYF. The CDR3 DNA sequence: TGTGCCAGCACAACCAGGGACGGAACGGAGACCCAGTACTTC.

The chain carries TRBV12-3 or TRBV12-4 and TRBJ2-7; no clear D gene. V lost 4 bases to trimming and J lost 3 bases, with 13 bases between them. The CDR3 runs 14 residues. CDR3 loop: CASSSPVESYEQYF. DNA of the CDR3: TGTGCCAGCAGTTCCCCTGTGGAAAGCTACGAGCAGTACTTC.

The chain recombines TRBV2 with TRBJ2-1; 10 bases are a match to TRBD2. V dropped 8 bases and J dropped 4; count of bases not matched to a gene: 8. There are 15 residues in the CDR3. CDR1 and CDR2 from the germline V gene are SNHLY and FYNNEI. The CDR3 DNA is TGTGCCAGCGTAACTAGACTAGCGGGTTACAATGAGCAGTTCTTC. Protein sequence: CASVTRLAGYNEQFF.

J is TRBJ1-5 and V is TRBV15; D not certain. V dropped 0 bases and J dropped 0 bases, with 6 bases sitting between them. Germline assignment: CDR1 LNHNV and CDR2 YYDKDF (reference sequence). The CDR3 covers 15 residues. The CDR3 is CATSREGNSNQPQHF. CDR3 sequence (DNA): TGTGCCACCAGCAGAGAAGGGAATAGCAATCAGCCCCAGCATTTT.

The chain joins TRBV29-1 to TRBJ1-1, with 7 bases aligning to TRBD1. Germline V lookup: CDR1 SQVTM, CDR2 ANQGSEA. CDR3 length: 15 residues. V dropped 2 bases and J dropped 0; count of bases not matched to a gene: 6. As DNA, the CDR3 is TGCAGCGTTGAACAAAACAGGGGTTTGAACACTGAAGCTTTCTTT. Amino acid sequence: CSVEQNRGLNTEAFF.

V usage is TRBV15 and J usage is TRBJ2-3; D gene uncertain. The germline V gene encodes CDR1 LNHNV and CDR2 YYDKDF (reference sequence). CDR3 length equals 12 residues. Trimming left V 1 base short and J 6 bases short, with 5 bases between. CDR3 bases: TGTGCCACCAGCAGAGTTAGGGATACGCAGTATTTT. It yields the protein CATSRVRDTQYF.

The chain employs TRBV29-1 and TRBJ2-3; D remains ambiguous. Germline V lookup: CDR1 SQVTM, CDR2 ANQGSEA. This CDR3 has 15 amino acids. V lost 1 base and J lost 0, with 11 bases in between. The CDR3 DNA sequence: TGCAGCGTTGAAGGCCCTGACTGGAGCACAGATACGCAGTATTTT. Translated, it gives CSVEGPDWSTDTQYF.

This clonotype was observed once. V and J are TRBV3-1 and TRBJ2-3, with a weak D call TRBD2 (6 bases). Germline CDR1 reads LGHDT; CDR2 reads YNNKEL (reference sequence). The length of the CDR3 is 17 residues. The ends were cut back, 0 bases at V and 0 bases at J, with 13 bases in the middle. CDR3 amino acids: CASSQDGAGSSTDTQYF. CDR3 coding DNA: TGTGCCAGCAGCCAAGATGGCGCGGGGAGTAGCACAGATACGCAGTATTTT.

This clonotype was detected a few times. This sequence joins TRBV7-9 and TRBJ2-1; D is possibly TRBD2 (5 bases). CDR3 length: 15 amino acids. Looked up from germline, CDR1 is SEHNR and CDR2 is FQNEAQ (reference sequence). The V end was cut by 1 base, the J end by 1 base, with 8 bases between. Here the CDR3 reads CASSLGAGSYNEQFF. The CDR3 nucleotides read TGTGCCAGCAGCTTAGGGGCGGGTTCCTACAATGAGCAGTTCTTC.

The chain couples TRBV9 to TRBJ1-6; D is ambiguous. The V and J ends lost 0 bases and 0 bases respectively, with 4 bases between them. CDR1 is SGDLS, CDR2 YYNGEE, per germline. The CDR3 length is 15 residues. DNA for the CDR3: TGTGCCAGCAGCGTAGGGAGCTCCTATAATTCACCCCTCCACTTT. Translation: CASSVGSSYNSPLHF.

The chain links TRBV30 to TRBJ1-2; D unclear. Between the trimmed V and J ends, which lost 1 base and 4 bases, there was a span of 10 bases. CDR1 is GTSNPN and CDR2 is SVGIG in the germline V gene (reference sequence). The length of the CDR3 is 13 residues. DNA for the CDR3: TGTGCCTGGAGTGGCGCGGCTATCTATGGCTACACCTTC. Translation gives CAWSGAAIYGYTF.

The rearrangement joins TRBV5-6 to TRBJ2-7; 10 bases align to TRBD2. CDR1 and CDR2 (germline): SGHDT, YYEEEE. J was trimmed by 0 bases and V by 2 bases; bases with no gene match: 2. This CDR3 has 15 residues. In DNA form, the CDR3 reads TGTGCCAGCAGCTTAGCGGGGGGGCCCTCCTACGAGCAGTACTTC. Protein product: CASSLAGGPSYEQYF.

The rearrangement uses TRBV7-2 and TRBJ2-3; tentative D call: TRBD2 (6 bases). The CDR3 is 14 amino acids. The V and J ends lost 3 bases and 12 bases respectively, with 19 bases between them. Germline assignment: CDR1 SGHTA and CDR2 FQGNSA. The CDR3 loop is CASSLITGDLSQYF. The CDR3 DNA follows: TGTGCCAGCAGCTTGATAACGGGGGATCTCTCTCAGTATTTT.

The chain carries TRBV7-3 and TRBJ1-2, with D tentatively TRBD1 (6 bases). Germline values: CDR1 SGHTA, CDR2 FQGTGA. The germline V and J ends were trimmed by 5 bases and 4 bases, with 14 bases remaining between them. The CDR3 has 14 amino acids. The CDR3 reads CASSPGGQGYGYTF. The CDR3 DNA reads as TGTGCCAGCAGCCCCGGGGGGCAGGGCTATGGCTACACCTTC.